This T cell receptor beta chain was captured by sequencing in a study of blood T cell repertoires in COVID-19 (dated by TCRdb to 2018 to 2020). Background for the entire study: The collaborator samples originated in the United States, Italy and Spain and spanned the acute and convalescent phases of COVID-19. The dataset comprised deeply sampled blood TCRbeta repertoires from subjects exposed to, actively infected with, or recovered from COVID-19. The samples were drawn from two sources: the first 160 participants of the ongoing ImmuneRACE study, and 1,000 to 1,500 subjects contributed by 6 global collaborators. The material from the prospective study consisted of cDNA or gDNA derived from T cells, B-cell-depleted T cells, or PBMCs. Where available, HLA class I and class II types were obtained from metadata supplied by the sample provider rather than from assay-based typing. The repertoires were released in a freely available public database intended as a resource for research on the immune response to SARS-CoV-2. Nearly every sample came with metadata listing a de-identified subject ID, COVID-19 status, age in years and sex. General conclusions and limits of the study: The quantity of clinical and demographic metadata differed by source and by participant and was supplied without curation.

TCRbeta CDR3 regions were amplified from genomic DNA by means of the immunoSEQ Assay, a bias-controlled multiplex PCR. On the study's bioinformatics: The number of nucleated cells in each sample was estimated by amplification of reference gene primers within the assay. Sequence reads were collapsed and filtered to measure the absolute abundance of every unique TCRbeta CDR3 rearrangement. For each sample, productive Simpson clonality was calculated as the square root of Simpson's diversity index over productive rearrangements. TCRdb mirrors the immuneACCESS table, restricted to in-frame sequences. Some clones are absent from its copies; in checked studies, under half trace to an unresolved V gene, and the reason for the others is unknown. The D gene and trimming were derived from the DNA, and the V and J assignments and clone size from that table. This sample holds some 300,000 clones; just under 90% were observed only once. Roughly 2.9% of the sample is taken by the ten largest.

Concerning this clone: Its antigen remains undetermined. No much larger clonotype is one base removed from it; base qualities were not supplied.

Enrolling through a virtual design, the prospective study's participants ranged in age from roughly 18 to 100 years and lived across some 23 United States geographic areas. In the prospective study, participants were assigned to cohorts based on the clinical history participants reported in a screening survey and a study questionnaire. Exposed participants had been in contact, within 2 weeks of entering the study, with a person who had a PCR-confirmed or clinician-diagnosed case of COVID-19. Mobile phlebotomists in the prospective study collected whole blood, serum and a nasopharyngeal or oropharyngeal swab from every participant. Prospective study participants could optionally give additional blood draws and questionnaires over an approximately two-month period. Prospective study blood samples were shipped either frozen or at room temperature before DNA extraction. The cysteine opens and the phenylalanine closes a CDR3 of 14 amino acids. Only the CDR3 DNA stays, 42 bases, in frame from base 1. CDR1 and CDR2, per the germline V gene (reference sequence), are LGHDT and YNNKEL. Trimming takes 2 bases off V and 8 bases off J; junction bases not matched to a gene: 6.

Sequenced input: PBMCs or T cells enriched from blood (not recorded which). This sequence uses TRBV3-1 (or the pseudogene TRBV3-2) and TRBJ1-2; TRBD1 lines up with 9 middle nucleotides. The sequence was collected from a woman in her forties or fifties who had been exposed to COVID-19. In nucleotides, the sequence is TGTGCCAGCAGCCAAAATCGGGACAGGGCGGGCTACACCTTC. This gives the protein CASSQNRDRAGYTF.